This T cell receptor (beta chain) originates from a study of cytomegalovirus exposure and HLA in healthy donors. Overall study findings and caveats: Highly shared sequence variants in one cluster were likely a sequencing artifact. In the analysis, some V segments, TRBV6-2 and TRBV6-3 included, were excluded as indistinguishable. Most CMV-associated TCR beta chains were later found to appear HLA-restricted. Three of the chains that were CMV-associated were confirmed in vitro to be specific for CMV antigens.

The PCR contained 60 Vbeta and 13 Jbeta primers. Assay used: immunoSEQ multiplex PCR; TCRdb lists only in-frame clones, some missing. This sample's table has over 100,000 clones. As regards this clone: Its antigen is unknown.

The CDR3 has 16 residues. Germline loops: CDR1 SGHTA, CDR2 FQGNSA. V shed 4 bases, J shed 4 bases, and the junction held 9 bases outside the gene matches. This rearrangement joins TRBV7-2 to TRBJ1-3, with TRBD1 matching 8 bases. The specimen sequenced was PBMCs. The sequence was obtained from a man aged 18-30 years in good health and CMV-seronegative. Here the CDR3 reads CASSSDDRGSGNTIYF. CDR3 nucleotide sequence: TGTGCCAGCAGCTCGGATGACAGGGGCTCCGGAAACACCATATATTTT.